The 11 T cell receptor beta chains in this list originate from one sample, sequenced in a study of response to subunit inactivated influenza vaccine. Each CDR3 protein gets one entry after TCRdb re-called the RT-PCR reads with MiXCR. The sample shows 800,000 or so distinct CDR3 sequences, less than 25% of them seen only once. Sequences were derived from PBMCs from blood, sampled more than 4 days after vaccination. The receptors stem from a man aged 45 to 65 who received an inactivated influenza vaccine.

V usage is TRBV20-1 and J usage is TRBJ1-5; the D is unclear. Trimming cost V 2 bases and J 1 base, with 9 bases left between them. Germline lookup yields CDR1 DFQATT and CDR2 SNEGSKA (reference sequence). CDR3 length: 14 residues. The CDR3 nucleotides are TGCAGTGCTAGAAGGGTTGGGAGCAATCAGCCCCAGCATTTT. It translates to CSARRVGSNQPQHF.

The rearrangement joins TRBV19 to TRBJ2-1, with TRBD1 identical over 9 bases. Unmatched junction bases numbered 13, after V lost 0 bases and J lost 7 bases. Germline V lookup: CDR1 LNHDA, CDR2 SQIVND (reference sequence). The CDR3 sequence is 18 residues long. The CDR3 region is CASSIDLFSGTGRNEQFF. DNA for the CDR3: TGTGCCAGTAGTATAGATCTATTTTCTGGGACAGGGCGTAATGAGCAGTTCTTC.

A few counts support this clonotype. J is TRBJ2-7 and V is TRBV5-1, with 11 nucleotides matching TRBD1. The CDR3 runs to 14 residues. V shed 3 bases, J shed 5 bases, and the junction held 4 bases outside the gene matches. Germline assignment: CDR1 SGHRS and CDR2 YFSETQ. In DNA form, the CDR3 reads TGCGCCAGCAGCTCGGACAGGGGGCTCAACGAGCAGTACTTC. Translating gives CASSSDRGLNEQYF.

This clonotype was picked up one time. This chain uses TRBV27 with TRBJ2-1; 8 positions agree with TRBD2. After removal of 6 bases from V and 15 bases from J, the junction contained 13 bases not matched to a gene. Germline V gene lookup returns CDR1 MNHEY and CDR2 SMNVEV (reference sequence). CDR3 length equals 13 residues. The CDR3 loop is CASRPLAGGRRFF. The CDR3 nucleotides read TGTGCCAGCAGACCGCTGGCGGGGGGCCGTCGGTTCTTC.

The rearrangement uses TRBV11-2 and TRBJ2-1; no reliable D call. Per germline, CDR1 SGHAT and CDR2 FQNNGV. V was pared by 2 bases and J by 1 base, with 9 bases between. The CDR3 contains 15 residues. The CDR3 bases are TGTGCCAGCAGCTTAAAGGTGGGATCCTACAATGAGCAGTTCTTC. Protein sequence: CASSLKVGSYNEQFF.

This clonotype was observed a few times. This chain joins TRBV20-1 and TRBJ2-7; D gene ambiguous. The V gene's germline CDR1 is DFQATT and CDR2 SNEGSKA (reference sequence). CDR3 size: 10 residues. Trimming removed 5 bases from V and 5 bases from J, with 7 bases in between. CDR3 DNA: TGCAGTGCTGCCCGTCACGAGCAGTACTTC. Amino acid sequence: CSAARHEQYF.

This clonotype was recorded a few times. The chain is built from TRBV5-8 and TRBJ2-3; D gene uncertain. CDR1 is SGHTS and CDR2 is YDEGEE in the germline V gene. The CDR3 contains 12 residues. V was pared by 3 bases and J by 6 bases, with 8 bases between. Here the CDR3 reads CASSYLGDTQYF. The DNA of the CDR3 is TGTGCCAGCAGCTACCTCGGGGATACGCAGTATTTT.

The CDR3 protein is CSARDYQGGNSPLHF. The CDR3 DNA sequence: TGCAGTGCTAGAGATTATCAAGGGGGTAATTCACCCCTCCACTTT. This chain joins TRBV20-1 and TRBJ1-6; weak D call: TRBD1 (6 bases). Germline-derived CDR1 and CDR2 are DFQATT and SNEGSKA (reference sequence). Trimming took off 0 bases at V and 6 bases at J, with 12 bases between the two ends. The CDR3 is 15 amino acids.

A few counts support this clonotype. The chain couples TRBV6-1 to TRBJ2-7; D might be TRBD2 (5 bases). Looked up from germline, CDR1 is MNHNS and CDR2 is SASEGT. This CDR3 has 15 amino acids. V shed 5 bases and J shed 0 bases, with 14 bases lying between them. CDR3 sequence reads: CASSKDWPSSYEQYF. CDR3 DNA sequence: TGTGCCAGCAGTAAGGACTGGCCAAGCTCCTACGAGCAGTACTTC.

This clonotype was seen ten or more times. The rearrangement joins TRBV12-3 or TRBV12-4 to TRBJ2-1; D is unclear. This CDR3 region has 13 residues. V gave up 0 bases and J gave up 7 bases, with 7 bases separating them. The CDR3 sequence is CASSLAAGNEQFF. The CDR3 DNA sequence: TGTGCCAGCAGTTTAGCCGCCGGTAATGAGCAGTTCTTC.

This clonotype was recorded once. V is TRBV7-8 and J is TRBJ2-6, with 13 bases matching TRBD2. CDR3 size: 17 residues. Germline CDR1 and CDR2: SGHVS and FQNEAQ. The DNA for the CDR3 is TGTGTCCCAGGGGTACTAGCGGGGGGGCTTGGGGCCAACGTCCTGACTTTC. As protein: CVPGVLAGGLGANVLTF. Together with reference TRBV7-8 and TRBJ2-6, the CDR3 gives the full variable domain: GAGVSQSPRYKVAKRGQDVALRCDPISGHVSLFWYQQALGQGPEFLTYFQNEAQLDKSGLPSDRFFAERPEGSVSTLKIQRTQQEDSAVYLCVPGVLAGGLGANVLTFGAGSRLTVL.